The subject of this entry is one T cell receptor (beta chain). The record originates from a study of cytomegalovirus exposure and HLA in healthy donors. Study details: In a later analysis, it was reported that the approximately 120 validation repertoires had been produced on the same platform as the roughly 700 repertoires belonging to the first cohort.

Produced via immunoSEQ multiplex PCR; TCRdb's table is partial and in-frame only. Of 100,000 to 150,000 clones listed, about 94% are singletons. The sequencing input was PBMCs. The TCR originated in a woman between 18 and 30 years old in good health and CMV-seronegative.

Here the CDR3 reads CASSRQGYQPQHF. The CDR3 nucleotides read TGTGCCAGCAGCCGACAGGGATATCAGCCCCAGCATTTT. The V and J genes are TRBV6-1 and TRBJ1-5; 7 positions match TRBD1. Germline CDR1 is MNHNS and CDR2 is SASEGT. CDR3 length equals 13 residues. V lost 6 bases and J lost 5; bases outside the gene matches: 4.